This passage covers 24 T cell receptor beta chains from one sample sequenced in a study of T-cell reconstitution after alpha-beta-depleted transplantation in children. Construction of the TCRbeta library involved unique molecular identifiers. TCRdb reprocessed the PCR reads with MiXCR, giving one entry per CDR3 protein. The table shows 250,000 to 350,000 distinct CDR3 sequences, with over 8% occurring only once. This sample comprised PBMCs from the stem cell graft donor, obtained from the stem cell graft. All receptors derive from a human donor who donated a stem cell graft to a child with SCID.

The chain carries TRBV18 and TRBJ1-5; tentatively, D is TRBD1 (6 bases). Germline loops: CDR1 KGHSH, CDR2 LQKENI. The CDR3 loop spans 16 amino acids. Trimming left V 3 bases short and J 0 bases short, with 12 bases between. The CDR3 DNA reads as TGTGCCAGCTCACCTCCGGACAGCTATAGCAATCAGCCCCAGCATTTT. Amino acids: CASSPPDSYSNQPQHF.

The chain uses TRBV2 and TRBJ2-5; either TRBD1 or TRBD2 may fit D (5 bases each). The CDR3 length is 17 residues. Germline V gene lookup returns CDR1 SNHLY and CDR2 FYNNEI. The V end lost 2 bases, the J end lost 3 bases, and 19 bases lay between the germline ends. The CDR3 sequence is CASSELVPGRSKETQYF. CDR3 bases: TGTGCCAGCAGTGAACTGGTTCCGGGACGGTCGAAAGAGACCCAGTACTTC.

This clonotype came up a few times. The rearrangement joins TRBV4-1 to TRBJ2-7; D gene uncertain. The V and J ends lost 2 bases and 0 bases respectively, with 5 bases between them. Looked up from germline, CDR1 is MGHRA and CDR2 is YSYEKL. CDR3 length: 13 residues. CDR3 bases: TGCGCCAGCAGCCAAACCACCTCCTACGAGCAGTACTTC. It encodes CASSQTTSYEQYF.

This clonotype has a handful of counts. This chain connects TRBV20-1 to TRBJ2-1, with TRBD1 identical over 12 bases. The length of the CDR3 is 15 residues. J gave up 7 bases and V 3 bases, and 7 bases lay outside the gene matches. Germline CDR1 and CDR2: DFQATT and SNEGSKA (reference sequence). DNA for the CDR3: TGCAGTGCTAGGGCGGGACAGGGGGCCTCGAATGAGCAGTTCTTC. Its translation is CSARAGQGASNEQFF.

This clonotype occurred a few times. The V and J genes are TRBV27 and TRBJ2-7; 9 bases fit TRBD1. The CDR3 length is 15 residues. Germline CDR1 MNHEY, CDR2 SMNVEV (reference sequence). V lost 5 bases, J lost 2 bases, and 7 bases stayed unmatched. The CDR3 nucleotides are TGTGCCAGCAGTGCCGAATGGGACAGGGCCTACGAGCAGTACTTC. Its protein product is CASSAEWDRAYEQYF.

The sample holds a few counts of this clonotype. The chain links TRBV29-1 to TRBJ1-5, with D possibly matching TRBD1 (5 bases). Germline lookup yields CDR1 SQVTM and CDR2 ANQGSEA. The CDR3 runs to 14 residues. V lost 4 bases and J 2 bases, leaving 12 bases between the germline ends. The chain's CDR3 is CSVGGASGNQPQHF. The CDR3 DNA follows: TGCAGCGTTGGCGGGGCAAGTGGCAATCAGCCCCAGCATTTT.

This clonotype has a count of ten or more. The chain couples TRBV7-9 to TRBJ1-4; 8 bases are shared with TRBD1. Trimming at V came to 4 bases and at J to 4 bases, leaving 11 bases not matched to a gene. Per germline, CDR1 SEHNR and CDR2 FQNEAQ (reference sequence). The CDR3 loop spans 17 amino acids. Here the CDR3 DNA reads TGTGCCAGCAGCTCGACGGGACAGGCCAGGGGTAATGAAAAACTGTTTTTT. This gives the protein CASSSTGQARGNEKLFF.

In this sample, this clonotype turned up many times. V usage is TRBV27 and J usage is TRBJ2-3; perhaps D is TRBD1 or TRBD2 (5 bases each). Germline loops: CDR1 MNHEY, CDR2 SMNVEV (reference sequence). Trimming shortened V by 2 bases and J by 10 bases, and 16 bases separated the two germline ends. The CDR3 is made up of 14 amino acids. The CDR3 coding sequence is TGTGCCAGCAGTTTAGGAGGCGGGCTACAGGCGCAGTATTTT. This sequence encodes CASSLGGGLQAQYF.

This clonotype came up a few times. V gene TRBV18 combines with J gene TRBJ2-5, with D hard to call. Germline V CDR1 and CDR2: KGHSH, LQKENI. The CDR3 spans 14 residues. V was trimmed by 0 bases and J by 7 bases, leaving 12 bases between them. CDR3 loop: CASSPPTPSTTQYF. The CDR3 DNA sequence: TGTGCCAGCTCACCACCTACCCCATCGACGACCCAGTACTTC.

This CDR3 is CASSVLAGAAEQYF. In DNA, the CDR3 is TGTGCCAGCAGCGTCCTAGCGGGGGCCGCCGAGCAGTACTTC. The chain links TRBV9 to TRBJ2-7; TRBD2 aligns across 10 bases. There are 14 residues in the CDR3. In germline, CDR1 is SGDLS, CDR2 YYNGEE. V lost 2 bases to trimming and J lost 6 bases; unmatched junction nucleotides: 5.

The V gene is TRBV12-3 or TRBV12-4, the J gene TRBJ2-7; TRBD1 matches at 9 bases. The CDR3 is made up of 17 amino acids. J lost 2 bases, V lost 5 bases, and 13 bases had no gene match. CDR3 protein: CASSRASGTGLPYEQYF. The CDR3 region has the DNA TGTGCCAGCAGTCGTGCCTCCGGGACAGGGCTTCCCTACGAGCAGTACTTC.

This clonotype has more than one count but fewer than ten. The rearrangement uses TRBV12-3 or TRBV12-4 and TRBJ2-3; D could derive from TRBD1 or TRBD2 (5 bases each). The CDR3 is 15 amino acids. With 1 base removed from V and 2 bases from J, the gap between germline ends came to 10 bases. The CDR3 region has the DNA TGTGCCAGCAGTTTAGTTTCGGGGCTCACAGATACGCAGTATTTT. It specifies CASSLVSGLTDTQYF.

This clonotype came up a few times. This rearrangement joins TRBV29-1 to TRBJ1-1; TRBD1 agrees at 9 bases. Germline-derived CDR1 and CDR2 are SQVTM and ANQGSEA. With 6 bases clipped from V and 5 bases from J, the junction kept 10 bases outside the gene matches. This CDR3 is 14 amino acids long. The CDR3 loop reads CSVDPWDRETEAFF. The CDR3 bases are TGCAGCGTGGATCCCTGGGACAGGGAAACTGAAGCTTTCTTT.

In this sample, this clonotype turned up a few times. The chain recombines TRBV19 with TRBJ1-5; the D gene is possibly TRBD1 (6 bases). The CDR3 loop spans 15 amino acids. V dropped 1 base and J dropped 7 bases, with 14 bases sitting between them. Germline CDR1 and CDR2: LNHDA and SQIVND (reference sequence). The CDR3 loop is CASSIAQGGDQPQHF. CDR3 sequence (DNA): TGTGCCAGTAGTATAGCACAGGGCGGCGACCAGCCCCAGCATTTT.

This clonotype was detected a few times. This chain links TRBV2 with TRBJ2-1; D unclear. V gave up 6 bases and J gave up 4 bases, with 10 bases separating them. Germline-derived CDR1 and CDR2 are SNHLY and FYNNEI. The CDR3 consists of 13 residues. The CDR3 spells CASSHKNYNEQFF. The CDR3 DNA reads TGTGCCAGCAGCCACAAGAATTACAATGAGCAGTTCTTC.

This clonotype appeared a few times. The V and J genes are TRBV20-1 and TRBJ2-1; no clear D gene. Germline values: CDR1 DFQATT, CDR2 SNEGSKA (reference sequence). This CDR3 is 13 amino acids long. The ends were cut back, 0 bases at V and 5 bases at J, with 8 bases in the middle. Written as DNA, the CDR3 is TGCAGTGCTAGAGATCGTCTAAACAATGAGCAGTTCTTC. It codes for CSARDRLNNEQFF.

This clonotype was found a few times. V is TRBV15 and J is TRBJ2-7; TRBD1 aligns across 11 bases. Unmatched junction bases numbered 9, after V lost 3 bases and J lost 2 bases. CDR1 and CDR2 from the germline V gene are LNHNV and YYDKDF (reference sequence). The CDR3 contains 17 residues. The CDR3 loop is CATSRKPGQGVAYEQYF. In nucleotides, the CDR3 is TGTGCCACCAGCAGGAAGCCGGGACAGGGGGTGGCCTACGAGCAGTACTTC. Full variable domain (outside the CDR3, taken from reference TRBV15 and TRBJ2-7): DAMVIQNPRYQVTQFGKPVTLSCSQTLNHNVMYWYQQKSSQAPKLLFHYYDKDFNNEADTPDNFQSRRPNTSFCFLDIRSPGLGDTAMYLCATSRKPGQGVAYEQYFGPGTRLTVT.

This clonotype has more than one count but fewer than ten. V and J are TRBV3-1 and TRBJ2-2, with D unclear. The germline V and J ends were trimmed by 3 bases and 0 bases, with 8 bases remaining between them. The germline V gene encodes CDR1 LGHDT and CDR2 YNNKEL (reference sequence). The CDR3 runs 15 residues. The DNA of the CDR3 is TGTGCCAGCAGCCATGTAGTACCGAACACCGGGGAGCTGTTTTTT. It translates to CASSHVVPNTGELFF.

In its sample, this clonotype was seen many times. This chain connects TRBV10-1 to TRBJ2-5, with D unresolved. The germline V gene has CDR1 WNHNN and CDR2 SYGVQD (reference sequence). Trimming stripped 2 bases from V and 3 bases from J, with 7 bases between. The CDR3 is 13 residues long. CDR3 region: CASSEKYEETQYF. CDR3 coding DNA: TGCGCCAGCAGTGAGAAGTATGAAGAGACCCAGTACTTC.

The chain employs TRBV11-2 and TRBJ2-5; a possible D gene is TRBD1 (6 bases). The V gene's germline CDR1 is SGHAT and CDR2 FQNNGV. Trimming took off 1 base at V and 4 bases at J, with 10 bases between the two ends. The CDR3 has 14 residues. The CDR3 here is CASSLVGQTETQYF. The CDR3 DNA is TGTGCCAGCAGCTTAGTAGGACAGACAGAGACCCAGTACTTC.

At least ten counts were recorded for this clonotype. The CDR3 nucleotides read TGTGCCACCAGTGATTTGAGGATTGGGCAGTTCTTC. The encoded protein is CATSDLRIGQFF. This chain connects TRBV24-1 to TRBJ2-1, with no clear D. Looked up from germline, CDR1 is KGHDR and CDR2 is SFDVKD. CDR3 length equals 12 residues. Between the trimmed V and J ends, which lost 0 bases and 12 bases, there was a span of 8 bases.

This clonotype was seen more than once but under ten times. The chain uses TRBV5-1 and TRBJ2-2, with D possibly matching TRBD1 (6 bases). Trimming shortened V by 3 bases and J by 6 bases, and 12 bases separated the two germline ends. Germline CDR1 and CDR2: SGHRS and YFSETQ. This CDR3 region has 14 residues. The CDR3 loop is CASSSRTDPGELFF. CDR3 DNA sequence: TGCGCCAGCAGCTCGCGGACAGACCCCGGGGAGCTGTTTTTT.

The CDR3 DNA reads as TGTGCCAGCAGCCAAGGGGTGGGGGACGAGCAGTACTTC. Translation gives CASSQGVGDEQYF. This chain uses TRBV9 with TRBJ2-7; D is possibly TRBD1 or TRBD2 (5 bases each). There are 13 residues in the CDR3. The germline V and J ends were trimmed by 4 bases and 5 bases, with 13 bases remaining between them. Germline CDR1 SGDLS, CDR2 YYNGEE.

The V and J genes are TRBV12-5 and TRBJ2-3, with 9 bases lining up with TRBD2. Germline values: CDR1 LGHNT, CDR2 FRNRAP. The length of the CDR3 is 18 residues. Germline trimming cut 2 bases from V and 5 bases from J; bases unmatched to any gene: 14. The CDR3, as DNA: TGTGCTAGTGGTTTGAACCGAGGCGGGGGGGACATTGGAGATACGCAGTATTTT. Encoded protein: CASGLNRGGGDIGDTQYF.